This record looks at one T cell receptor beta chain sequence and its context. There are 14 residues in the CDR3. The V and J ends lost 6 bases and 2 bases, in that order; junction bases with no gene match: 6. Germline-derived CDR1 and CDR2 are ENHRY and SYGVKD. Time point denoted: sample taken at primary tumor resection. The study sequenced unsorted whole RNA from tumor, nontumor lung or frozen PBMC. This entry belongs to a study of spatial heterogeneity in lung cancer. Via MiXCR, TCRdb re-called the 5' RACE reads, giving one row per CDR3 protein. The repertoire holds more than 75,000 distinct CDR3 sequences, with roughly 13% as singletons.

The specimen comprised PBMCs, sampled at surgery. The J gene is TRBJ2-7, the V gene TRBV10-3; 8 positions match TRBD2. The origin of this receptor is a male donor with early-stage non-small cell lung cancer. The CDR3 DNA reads TGTGCCATCAGCGGGGGGACTAGTACCTACGAGCAGTACTTC. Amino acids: CAISGGTSTYEQYF.